The entry that follows covers one TCR beta chain sequence. Vbeta (60) and Jbeta (13) primers were used in the PCR. The data were produced by immunoSEQ multiplex PCR, yet TCRdb's version contains in-frame clones alone and is incomplete. The repertoire includes 99,000 or so clones, 65% to 90% of them detected once, and approximately 7.2% sits in the top ten. This record comes from a study of cytomegalovirus exposure and HLA in healthy donors. This CDR3 is 11 amino acids long. CDR1 is DFQATT, CDR2 SNEGSKA, per germline (reference sequence). V was pared by 0 bases and J by 7 bases, with 6 bases between. The chain couples TRBV20-1 to TRBJ1-2; D possibly corresponds to TRBD1 (5 bases). This receptor was identified in a man aged 25 to 40 in good health and CMV-seropositive. Sequences were obtained from PBMCs. In nucleotides, the CDR3 is TGCAGTGCTAGAGAGACAGTTGGCTACACCTTC. Encoded protein: CSARETVGYTF.